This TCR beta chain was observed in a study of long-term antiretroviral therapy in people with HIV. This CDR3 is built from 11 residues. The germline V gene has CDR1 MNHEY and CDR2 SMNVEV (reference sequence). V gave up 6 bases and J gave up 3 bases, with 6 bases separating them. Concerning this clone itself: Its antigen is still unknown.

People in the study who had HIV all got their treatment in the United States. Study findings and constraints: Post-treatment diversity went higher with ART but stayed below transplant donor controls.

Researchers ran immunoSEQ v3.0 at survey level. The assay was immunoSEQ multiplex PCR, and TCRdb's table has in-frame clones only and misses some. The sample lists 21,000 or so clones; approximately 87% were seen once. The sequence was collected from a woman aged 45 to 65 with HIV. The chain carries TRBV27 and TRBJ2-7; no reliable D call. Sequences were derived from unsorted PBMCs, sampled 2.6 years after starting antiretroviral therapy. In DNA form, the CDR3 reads TGTGCCAGCAGAAACAGCTACGAGCAGTACTTC. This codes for CASRNSYEQYF.